This T cell receptor beta chain was sequenced during a study of blood T cell repertoires in COVID-19. V was clipped by 5 bases and J by 4 bases; unmatched bases: 4. Germline lookup yields CDR1 WNHNN and CDR2 SYGVQD (reference sequence). This CDR3 contains 15 residues. Assay used: immunoSEQ multiplex PCR; TCRdb lists only in-frame clones, some missing. Among about 200,000 clones, about 82% were seen once, and the ten largest hold about 6%. This clone has more than one count but fewer than ten. Participant-given clinical history determined each cohort assignment. The gene calls are TRBV10-1 and TRBJ1-5; the match to TRBD1 covers 11 bases. The sequenced sample consisted of PBMCs or T cells enriched from blood (not recorded which). The clonotype comes from a man aged 35-49 years with acute COVID-19. Here the CDR3 DNA reads TGCGCCAGCAGTCCCGGGACAGGGGGTAATCAGCCCCAGCATTTT. This encodes CASSPGTGGNQPQHF.